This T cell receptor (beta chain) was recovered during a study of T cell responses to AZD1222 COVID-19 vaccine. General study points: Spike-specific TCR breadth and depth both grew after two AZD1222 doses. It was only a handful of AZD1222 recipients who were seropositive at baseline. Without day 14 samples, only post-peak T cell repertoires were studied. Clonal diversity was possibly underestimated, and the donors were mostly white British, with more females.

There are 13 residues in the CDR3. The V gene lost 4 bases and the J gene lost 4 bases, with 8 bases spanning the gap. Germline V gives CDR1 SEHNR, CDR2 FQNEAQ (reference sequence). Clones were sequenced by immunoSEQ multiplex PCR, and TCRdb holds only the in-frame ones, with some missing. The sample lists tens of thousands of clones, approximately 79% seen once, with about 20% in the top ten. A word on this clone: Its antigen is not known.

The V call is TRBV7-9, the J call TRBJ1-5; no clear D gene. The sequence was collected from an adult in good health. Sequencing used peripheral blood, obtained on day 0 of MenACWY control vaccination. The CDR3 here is CASSSQPNQPQHF. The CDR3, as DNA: TGTGCCAGCAGCTCCCAGCCTAATCAGCCCCAGCATTTT.